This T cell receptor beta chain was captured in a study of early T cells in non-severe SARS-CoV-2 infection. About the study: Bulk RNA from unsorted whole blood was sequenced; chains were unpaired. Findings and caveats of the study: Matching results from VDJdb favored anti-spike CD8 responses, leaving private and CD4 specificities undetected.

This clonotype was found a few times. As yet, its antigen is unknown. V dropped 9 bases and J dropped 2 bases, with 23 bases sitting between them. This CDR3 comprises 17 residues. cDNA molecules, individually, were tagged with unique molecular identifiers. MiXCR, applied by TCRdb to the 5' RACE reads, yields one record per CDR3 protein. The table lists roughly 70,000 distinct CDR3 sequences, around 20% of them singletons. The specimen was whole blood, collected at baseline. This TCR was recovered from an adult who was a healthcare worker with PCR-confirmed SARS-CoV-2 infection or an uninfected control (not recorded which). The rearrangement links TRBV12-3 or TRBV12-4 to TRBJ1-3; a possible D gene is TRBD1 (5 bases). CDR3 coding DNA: TGTGCCAGTACGGATCGGGACCCCAGAGCCCCTGGAAACACCATATATTTT. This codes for CASTDRDPRAPGNTIYF.